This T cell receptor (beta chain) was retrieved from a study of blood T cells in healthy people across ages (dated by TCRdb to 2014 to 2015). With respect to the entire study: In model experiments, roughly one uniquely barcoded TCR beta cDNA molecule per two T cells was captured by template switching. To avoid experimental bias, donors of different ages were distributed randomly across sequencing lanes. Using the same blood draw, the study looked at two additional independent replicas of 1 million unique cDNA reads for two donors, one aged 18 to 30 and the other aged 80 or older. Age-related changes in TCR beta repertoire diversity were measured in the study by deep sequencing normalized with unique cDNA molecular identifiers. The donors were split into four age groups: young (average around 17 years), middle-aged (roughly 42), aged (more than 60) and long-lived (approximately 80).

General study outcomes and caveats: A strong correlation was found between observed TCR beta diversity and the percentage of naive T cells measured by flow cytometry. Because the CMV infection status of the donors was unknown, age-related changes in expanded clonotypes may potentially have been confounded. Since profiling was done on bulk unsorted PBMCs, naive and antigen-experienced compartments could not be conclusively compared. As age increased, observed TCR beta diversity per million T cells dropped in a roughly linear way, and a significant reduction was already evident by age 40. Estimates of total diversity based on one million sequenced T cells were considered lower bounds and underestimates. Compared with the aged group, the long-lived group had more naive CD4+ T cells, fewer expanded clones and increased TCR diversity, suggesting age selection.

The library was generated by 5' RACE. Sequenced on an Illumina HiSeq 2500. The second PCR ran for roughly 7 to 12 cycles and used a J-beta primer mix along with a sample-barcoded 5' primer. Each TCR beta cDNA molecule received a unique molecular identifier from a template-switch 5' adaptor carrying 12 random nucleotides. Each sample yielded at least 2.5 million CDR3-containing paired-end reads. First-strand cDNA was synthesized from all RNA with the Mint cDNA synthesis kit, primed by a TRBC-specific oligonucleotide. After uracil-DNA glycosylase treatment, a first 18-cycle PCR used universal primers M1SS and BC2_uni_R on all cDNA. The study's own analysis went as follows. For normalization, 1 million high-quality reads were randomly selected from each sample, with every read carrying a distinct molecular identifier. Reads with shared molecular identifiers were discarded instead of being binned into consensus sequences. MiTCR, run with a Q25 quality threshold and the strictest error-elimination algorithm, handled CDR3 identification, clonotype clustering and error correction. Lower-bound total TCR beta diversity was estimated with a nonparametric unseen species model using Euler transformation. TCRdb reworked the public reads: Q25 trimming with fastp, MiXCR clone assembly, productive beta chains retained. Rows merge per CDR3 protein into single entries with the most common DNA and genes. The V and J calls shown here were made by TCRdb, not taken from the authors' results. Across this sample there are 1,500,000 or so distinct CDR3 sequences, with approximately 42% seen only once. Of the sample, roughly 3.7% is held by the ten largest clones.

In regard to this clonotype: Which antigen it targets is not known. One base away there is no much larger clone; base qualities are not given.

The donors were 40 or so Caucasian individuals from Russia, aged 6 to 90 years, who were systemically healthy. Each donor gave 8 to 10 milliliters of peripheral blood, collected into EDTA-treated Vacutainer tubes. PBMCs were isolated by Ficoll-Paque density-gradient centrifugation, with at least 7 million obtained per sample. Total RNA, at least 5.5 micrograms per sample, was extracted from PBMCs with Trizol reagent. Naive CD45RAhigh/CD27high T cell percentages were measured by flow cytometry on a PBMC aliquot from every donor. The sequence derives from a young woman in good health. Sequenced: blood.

For the CDR3, the sequence is CASSPRQGFSYNEQFF. The DNA sequence is TGTGCCAGCAGCCCCAGACAGGGTTTTTCCTACAATGAGCAGTTCTTC. In this chain, TRBV7-2 is recombined with TRBJ2-1; the central 7 bases match TRBD1. According to the germline V gene, CDR1 reads SGHTA and CDR2 reads FQGNSA. The CDR3 contains 16 residues, cysteine and phenylalanine counted. The CDR3 DNA has 48 bases and is translated from base 1. Ends trimmed: V by 5 bases, J by 1 base; bases unmatched to a gene: 8.